These T cell receptor beta chains were read from a single sample in a study of blood T cell repertoires in COVID-19. Sequencing was performed with immunoSEQ multiplex PCR; in TCRdb, only in-frame clones are kept and a portion is missing. The data contain some 54,000 clones, about four fifths of them seen just once; the ten biggest clones take up 26%. Input material: peripheral blood. Receptors originate from a woman of 80 years or more with COVID-19, enrolled during active disease. Both conserved end residues are part of each CDR3. The D gene is left open where the match is weak. Expanded clones get a size class; other rows say once, few or many, or leave the size out.

D gene: TRBD2; V gene: TRBV10-3; clone size: -; J gene: TRBJ2-7; CDR3 protein: CAISESGSGRATSYEQYF; CDR3 DNA: TGTGCCATCAGTGAGTCGGGTAGCGGGAGGGCGACCTCCTACGAGCAGTACTTC
D gene: TRBD1; V gene: TRBV6-6; clone size: -; J gene: TRBJ1-4; CDR3 protein: CASRYRDRVNEKLFF; CDR3 DNA: TGTGCCAGCAGATACCGGGACAGGGTGAATGAAAAACTGTTTTTT
D gene: TRBD1; V gene: TRBV27; clone size: -; J gene: TRBJ1-2; CDR3 protein: CASTGQGRSGYTF; CDR3 DNA: TGTGCCAGTACGGGACAGGGGCGTTCGGGCTACACCTTC
D gene: -; V gene: TRBV3-1/TRBV3-2; clone size: -; J gene: TRBJ2-1; CDR3 protein: CASSQVSRHFFNEQFF; CDR3 DNA: TGTGCCAGCAGCCAAGTTTCTAGGCACTTTTTTAATGAGCAGTTCTTC
D gene: TRBD1; V gene: TRBV3-1/TRBV3-2; clone size: once; J gene: TRBJ2-7; CDR3 protein: CASSRRTGAIEQYF; CDR3 DNA: TGTGCCAGCAGCCGCCGAACAGGGGCGATCGAGCAGTACTTC
D gene: TRBD1; V gene: TRBV19; clone size: -; J gene: TRBJ2-5; CDR3 protein: CASKTGQLSETQYF; CDR3 DNA: TGTGCCAGTAAAACGGGACAGCTCTCCGAGACCCAGTACTTC
D gene: TRBD1; V gene: TRBV3-1/TRBV3-2; clone size: -; J gene: TRBJ2-7; CDR3 protein: CASSPDPRDRRNYEQYF; CDR3 DNA: TGTGCCAGCAGCCCTGACCCTAGGGACAGAAGAAACTACGAGCAGTACTTC
D gene: TRBD1; V gene: TRBV9; clone size: -; J gene: TRBJ2-7; CDR3 protein: CASSRQSGTGGEQYF; CDR3 DNA: TGTGCCAGCAGTCGTCAATCCGGGACAGGGGGCGAGCAGTACTTC
D gene: TRBD1; V gene: TRBV7-9; clone size: -; J gene: TRBJ1-4; CDR3 protein: CASSFGQGLELFF; CDR3 DNA: TGTGCCAGCAGCTTCGGACAGGGATTAGAACTGTTTTTT
D gene: -; V gene: TRBV4-1; clone size: few; J gene: TRBJ2-7; CDR3 protein: CASSQDIEQPYEQYF; CDR3 DNA: TGCGCCAGCAGCCAAGATATCGAACAGCCCTACGAGCAGTACTTC
D gene: -; V gene: TRBV3-1/TRBV3-2; clone size: -; J gene: TRBJ1-1; CDR3 protein: CASSQDLTAEAFF; CDR3 DNA: TGTGCCAGCAGCCAGGATTTGACAGCTGAAGCTTTCTTT